The entry below describes one T cell receptor beta chain. Its antigen is still unknown. TCRdb keeps only in-frame clones here, not all; method: immunoSEQ multiplex PCR. The table has about 400,000 clones, around 89% seen once. These data belong to a study of Ad26.COV2.S vaccination and SARS-CoV-2 variants. The sample's treatment: about 20 received Ad26.COV2.S at low or high dose, single or two shots; about five received placebo; per-sample allocation not given. The study sampled participants on day 63 after the first vaccine or placebo injection. V lost 4 bases to trimming and J lost 7 bases, with 17 bases between them. CDR1 is GTSNPN and CDR2 is SVGIG in the germline V gene (reference sequence). The CDR3 is 13 amino acids. Findings of the study overall: There was reportedly substantial breadth in spike-specific CD8+ and CD4+ T cell responses after vaccination.

This specimen consisted of peripheral blood, obtained in a trial of Ad26.COV2.S vaccine versus placebo. This sequence was found in a person aged 18 to 65 who received the Ad26.COV2.S COVID-19 vaccine or a placebo. The chain combines TRBV30 with TRBJ2-7; tentatively, D is TRBD1 or TRBD2 (5 bases each). CDR3 loop: CAWNPRGIGEQYF. The CDR3, as DNA: TGTGCCTGGAACCCCCGGGGCATAGGGGAGCAGTACTTC.